Sequencing of this T cell receptor beta chain was carried out in a study of CD8+CD57+ T cells in acquired aplastic anemia. Both TCR beta VDJ combination and CDR3 sequence profiling were carried out. Genomic DNA was the template for this profiling. TCRdb independently ran MiXCR on the reads; one entry per CDR3 protein. The sample holds about 180,000 distinct CDR3 sequences, less than 50% seen once. The CDR3 runs 14 residues. The germline V gene has CDR1 SEHNR and CDR2 FQNEAQ (reference sequence). Regarding this clonotype: Sequence at one end of the junction differs from germline and may be a read error.

CD8+CD57+ cell expansion, shown by flow cytometry, had occurred in the patients selected for sequencing. Sequencing was done on a sample of sorted CD4+, CD8+, or CD8+CD57+ T cells (not recorded which) from PBMCs. This rearrangement joins TRBV7-9 to TRBJ2-7, with D maybe TRBD2 (6 bases). This TCR was recovered from a human donor with aplastic anemia. The DNA of the CDR3 is TGTGCCAGCAGCTGGGACGGGAGCTCCTACGAGCAGTGCTTC. Protein product: CASSWDGSSYEQCF.